The 23 T cell receptor beta chains listed next were all sequenced from one sample in a study of regulatory T cells in long-lasting Graves disease. Noted time point: newly diagnosed GD, antithyroid drugs for less than 3 months. Extracted RNA from PBMCs served as the source of the TCR library. HTBI primers from iRepertoire and Arm-PCR of CDR3 regions yielded the TCR beta libraries. MiXCR, run by TCRdb on the multiplex PCR reads, gives a single entry per CDR3 protein. The top ten clones hold 12% of a sample with approximately 490,000 distinct CDR3 sequences, roughly 16% of them seen once. These records were also assigned to another study, of T cells in Graves' hyperthyroidism and ophthalmopathy.

This material consisted of peripheral blood mononuclear cells (PBMCs), taken at new diagnosis, from a patient treated with antithyroid drugs. The receptor source for this set is a man aged 35 to 55 with Graves disease.

This clonotype has only a few counts. CDR3 nucleotides: TGTGCCAGTAACCGGCCCGGGACAGGGGGCGATCAGCCCCAGCATTTT. Its protein product is CASNRPGTGGDQPQHF. The rearrangement uses TRBV19 and TRBJ1-5; 12 positions match TRBD1. Losses at the gene ends were 7 bases for V and 5 bases for J; bases not matched to a gene: 9. From germline, CDR1 is LNHDA and CDR2 SQIVND (reference sequence). CDR3 length equals 16 residues.

The sample holds many counts of this clonotype. This chain links TRBV28 with TRBJ2-5; D might be TRBD1 or TRBD2, each matching 5 bases. V was pared by 4 bases and J by 4 bases, with 16 bases between. The CDR3 runs 15 residues. In germline, CDR1 is MDHEN, CDR2 SYDVKM. The CDR3 DNA follows: TGTGCCAGCAGTTCCCGGGGCCCCCGGGGAGAGACCCAGTACTTC. It encodes CASSSRGPRGETQYF.

A few counts support this clonotype. The chain combines TRBV25-1 with TRBJ2-3; tentatively, D is TRBD2 (6 bases). Per the germline V gene, CDR1 is MGHDK and CDR2 is SYGVNS. The CDR3 contains 14 residues. The germline V and J ends were trimmed by 7 bases and 1 base, with 12 bases remaining between them. The CDR3 loop is CASTGRIGTDTQYF. Here the CDR3 DNA reads TGTGCCAGCACAGGGAGGATTGGCACAGATACGCAGTATTTT. Together with reference TRBV25-1 and TRBJ2-3, the CDR3 gives the full variable domain: EADIYQTPRYLVIGTGKKITLECSQTMGHDKMYWYQQDPGMELHLIHYSYGVNSTEKGDLSSESTVSRIRTEHFPLTLESARPSHTSQYLCASTGRIGTDTQYFGPGTRLTVL.

Only a few counts were recorded for this clonotype. One end of the junction fails to match germline, which may point to a read error. The chain links TRBV2 to TRBJ2-1; D not resolved. Looked up from germline, CDR1 is SNHLY and CDR2 is FYNNEI. The CDR3 spans 12 residues. The CDR3 loop is CASSEVVDERFF. Here the CDR3 DNA reads TGTGCCAGCAGTGAAGTTGTGGATGAGCGGTTCTTC.

Ten or more counts support this clonotype. This chain connects TRBV5-1 to TRBJ2-1; 7 bases map to TRBD1. The V and J ends lost 1 base and 6 bases, in that order; junction bases with no gene match: 7. The CDR3 spans 15 residues. Germline CDR1 SGHRS, CDR2 YFSETQ. The CDR3: CASSLTGVRGNEQFF. As DNA, the CDR3 is TGCGCCAGCAGCTTGACAGGGGTTCGGGGCAATGAGCAGTTCTTC.

This clonotype was seen ten or more times. The chain combines TRBV27 with TRBJ2-1; 9 bases line up with TRBD1. The V gene end was trimmed by 5 bases and the J gene end by 5 bases; junction bases not matched to a gene: 7. The CDR3 loop spans 15 amino acids. Germline CDR1 and CDR2: MNHEY and SMNVEV (reference sequence). CDR3 residues: CASSQPGTGNNEQFF. In DNA, the CDR3 is TGTGCCAGCAGTCAACCCGGGACAGGGAACAATGAGCAGTTCTTC.

This clonotype was recorded at least ten times. This rearrangement joins TRBV3-1 to TRBJ1-2; TRBD1 is a possible D gene (5 bases). CDR1 and CDR2 from the germline V gene are LGHDT and YNNKEL (reference sequence). The CDR3 runs to 15 residues. Trimming took off 4 bases at V and 0 bases at J, with 12 bases between the two ends. DNA of the CDR3: TGTGCCAGCAGCCTAGAGGGGCCCCCTAACTATGGCTACACCTTC. This sequence encodes CASSLEGPPNYGYTF.

As to this clonotype: Given a much more abundant clone one base away, this may be a read error. The chain joins TRBV2 to TRBJ2-3; no reliable D call. Trimming cost V 3 bases and J 5 bases, with 9 bases left between them. Germline CDR1 reads SNHLY; CDR2 reads FYNNEI. This CDR3 region has 13 residues. The CDR3 sequence is CASSDKYVDTQYF. CDR3 in DNA: TGTGCCAGCAGTGATAAATACGTAGATACGCAGTATTTT.

Here the CDR3 reads CANSAGSNQPQHF. The CDR3 DNA reads TGTGCCAACAGCGCGGGAAGCAATCAGCCCCAGCATTTT. The V and J genes are TRBV6-2 or TRBV6-3 and TRBJ1-5; no definite D call. Trimming pared 10 bases from V and 1 base from J, leaving 11 bases between. The CDR3 extends over 13 amino acids. Germline V lookup: CDR1 MNHEY, CDR2 SVGEGT.

The chain has TRBV2 and TRBJ1-1; D is perhaps TRBD1 (5 bases). Germline loops: CDR1 SNHLY, CDR2 FYNNEI. V shed 6 bases and J shed 7 bases, with 9 bases lying between them. The CDR3 loop spans 11 amino acids. The DNA for the CDR3 is TGTGCCAGCAGACGGGACGGTGAAGCTTTCTTT. Translated, it gives CASRRDGEAFF.

The V and J genes are TRBV29-1 and TRBJ2-7, with D uncertain. Germline loops: CDR1 SQVTM, CDR2 ANQGSEA. This CDR3 contains 12 residues. Trimming shortened V by 5 bases and J by 0 bases, and 8 bases separated the two germline ends. Here the CDR3 reads CSVLRSSYEQYF. DNA for the CDR3: TGCAGCGTTCTCCGGAGCTCCTACGAGCAGTACTTC.

This clonotype was seen many times. The chain employs TRBV12-3 or TRBV12-4 and TRBJ2-5; D tentatively reads TRBD1 or TRBD2 (5 bases each). The CDR3 loop spans 15 amino acids. Trimming removed 4 bases from V and 1 base from J, with 13 bases in between. The CDR3 nucleotides read TGTGCCAGCAGTTGGGGGAGAGCCCCCCAAGAGACCCAGTACTTC. It encodes CASSWGRAPQETQYF.

This chain joins TRBV29-1 and TRBJ2-7; no reliable D call. The CDR3 is made up of 10 amino acids. V lost 6 bases to trimming and J lost 7 bases, with 10 bases between them. CDR1 SQVTM and CDR2 ANQGSEA come from the germline V gene. CDR3 in DNA: TGCAGCGTGATGCTTGGTGAGCAGTACTTC. Residues: CSVMLGEQYF.

Details on this clonotype: The germline gene is not matched at one end of the junction; a read error may be the cause. CDR3 sequence (DNA): TGCGCCAGTACCCATAGCGGGAGGAGCTCCTACGAGCAGTACTTC. This codes for CASTHSGRSSYEQYF. The V call is TRBV19, the J call TRBJ2-7; 10 nucleotides align to TRBD2. Germline loops: CDR1 LNHDA, CDR2 SQIVND (reference sequence). This CDR3 is 15 amino acids long.

A few counts support this clonotype. The V and J genes are TRBV5-1 and TRBJ1-5; a possible D gene is TRBD1 (5 bases). Germline CDR1 reads SGHRS; CDR2 reads YFSETQ. The CDR3 consists of 17 residues. Trimming took 4 bases from V and 3 from J, leaving 20 bases between them. Here the CDR3 DNA reads TGCGCCAGCAGCATAGGTGACCAGACAGCGTCCAATCAGCCCCAGCATTTT. It translates to CASSIGDQTASNQPQHF.

V and J are TRBV7-2 and TRBJ1-5; D gene uncertain. There are 16 residues in the CDR3. Germline V lookup: CDR1 SGHTA, CDR2 FQGNSA. V gave up 0 bases and J gave up 7 bases, with 16 bases separating them. CDR3 sequence: CASSLAGRLVNQPQHF. For the CDR3, the DNA is TGTGCCAGCAGCTTAGCGGGGAGACTCGTCAACCAGCCCCAGCATTTT.

The table lists this clonotype with many counts. The chain carries TRBV5-1 and TRBJ2-3; 8 bases map to TRBD2. Germline CDR1 reads SGHRS; CDR2 reads YFSETQ. The J segment lost 5 bases and the V segment lost 0 bases, leaving 2 bases of the junction unmatched. CDR3 size: 14 residues. The CDR3 DNA reads as TGCGCCAGCAGCTTGGAGCTAGCGGGAGATACGCAGTATTTT. This translates into CASSLELAGDTQYF.

This clonotype was recorded a few times. The V and J genes are TRBV5-1 and TRBJ2-1; D perhaps matches TRBD1 (6 bases). Trimming left V 4 bases short and J 8 bases short, with 19 bases between. Per germline, CDR1 SGHRS and CDR2 YFSETQ. The CDR3 runs to 15 residues. The CDR3 spells CASSRAGDSIYEQFF. The CDR3 DNA reads as TGCGCCAGCAGCCGGGCAGGGGATTCCATCTATGAGCAGTTCTTC.

At least ten counts were recorded for this clonotype. The rearrangement links TRBV7-8 to TRBJ1-1; D gene unclear. CDR3 size: 13 residues. Germline CDR1 is SGHVS and CDR2 is FQNEAQ. V dropped 6 bases and J dropped 1 base, with 9 bases sitting between them. This CDR3 is CASSKTENTEAFF. CDR3 DNA sequence: TGTGCCAGCAGTAAAACAGAGAACACTGAAGCTTTCTTT.

V and J are TRBV3-1 and TRBJ2-7; D might be TRBD1 (6 bases). Germline CDR1 and CDR2: LGHDT and YNNKEL (reference sequence). This CDR3 region has 16 residues. V lost 1 base, J lost 2 bases, and 15 bases lay in between. The CDR3, as DNA: TGTGCCAGCAGCCAAGGATCAACAGGGTTTCCCTACGAGCAGTACTTC. This codes for CASSQGSTGFPYEQYF.

This clonotype showed up many times. CDR3 loop: CASSLDGRVSYNEQFF. CDR3 DNA: TGCGCCAGCAGCTTGGATGGCAGGGTTTCCTACAATGAGCAGTTCTTC. The rearrangement joins TRBV5-1 to TRBJ2-1; the D gene is possibly TRBD1 (5 bases). Germline-derived CDR1 and CDR2 are SGHRS and YFSETQ. The CDR3 runs to 16 residues. V was cut by 0 bases and J by 1 base, with 11 bases left in between.

In this sample, this clonotype turned up many times. The rearrangement links TRBV15 to TRBJ1-1; D is uncertain. Trimming removed 0 bases from V and 1 base from J, with 3 bases in between. The CDR3 has 13 amino acids. Germline V lookup: CDR1 LNHNV, CDR2 YYDKDF (reference sequence). In DNA form, the CDR3 reads TGTGCCACCAGCAGAGACAGGAACACTGAAGCTTTCTTT. Protein sequence: CATSRDRNTEAFF.

The V call is TRBV30, the J call TRBJ2-7; 14 positions match TRBD2. From germline, CDR1 is GTSNPN and CDR2 SVGIG (reference sequence). The CDR3 is 17 amino acids. V was clipped by 4 bases and J by 2 bases; unmatched bases: 10. This CDR3 reads CAWKGLAGDRSTYEQYF. In DNA, the CDR3 is TGTGCCTGGAAGGGACTAGCGGGAGATCGCAGCACCTACGAGCAGTACTTC.